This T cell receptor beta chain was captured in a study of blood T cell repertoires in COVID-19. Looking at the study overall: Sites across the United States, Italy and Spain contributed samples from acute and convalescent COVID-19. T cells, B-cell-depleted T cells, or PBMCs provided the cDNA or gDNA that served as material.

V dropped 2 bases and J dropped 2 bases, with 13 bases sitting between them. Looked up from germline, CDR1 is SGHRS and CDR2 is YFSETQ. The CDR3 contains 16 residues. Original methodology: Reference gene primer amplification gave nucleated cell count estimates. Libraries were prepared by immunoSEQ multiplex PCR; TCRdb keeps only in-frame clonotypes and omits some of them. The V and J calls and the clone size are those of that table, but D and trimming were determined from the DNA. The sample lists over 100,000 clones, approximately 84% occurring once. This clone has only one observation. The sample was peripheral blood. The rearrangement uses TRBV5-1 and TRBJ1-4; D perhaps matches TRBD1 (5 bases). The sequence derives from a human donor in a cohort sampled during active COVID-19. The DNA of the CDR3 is TGCGCCAGCAGCTTCCGTACACAGGCGACTAATGAAAAACTGTTTTTT. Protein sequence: CASSFRTQATNEKLFF.